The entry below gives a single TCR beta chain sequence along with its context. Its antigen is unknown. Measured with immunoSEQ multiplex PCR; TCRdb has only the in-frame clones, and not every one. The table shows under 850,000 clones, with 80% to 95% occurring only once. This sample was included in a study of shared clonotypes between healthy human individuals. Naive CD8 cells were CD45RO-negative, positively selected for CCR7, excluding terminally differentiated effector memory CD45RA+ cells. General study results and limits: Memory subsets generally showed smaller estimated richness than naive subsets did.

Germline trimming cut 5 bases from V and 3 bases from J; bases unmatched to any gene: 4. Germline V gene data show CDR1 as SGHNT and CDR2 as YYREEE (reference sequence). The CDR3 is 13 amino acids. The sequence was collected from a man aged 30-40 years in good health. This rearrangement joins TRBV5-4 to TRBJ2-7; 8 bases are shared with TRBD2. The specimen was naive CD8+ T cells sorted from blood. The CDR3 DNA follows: TGTGCCAGCAGACTAGCGGAAAACTACGAGCAGTACTTC. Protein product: CASRLAENYEQYF.